This T cell receptor beta chain originates from a study of cytomegalovirus exposure and HLA in healthy donors. Whole-study results and caveats: One cluster of highly shared sequence variants probably arose as a sequencing artifact. Sequencing depth roughly uniform across donors was assumed in presence/absence analyses.

To note about this clone: Its antigen remains unknown.

PCR was performed using 60 Vbeta and 13 Jbeta primers. Measured with immunoSEQ multiplex PCR; TCRdb has only the in-frame clones, and not every one. The sample includes around 150,000 clones, roughly 65% seen only once; the top ten take roughly 4%. All donors participated as healthy donors of bone marrow. The CDR3 loop spans 13 amino acids. The V gene's germline CDR1 is MNHNS and CDR2 SASEGT. Trimming took off 8 bases at V and 2 bases at J, with 12 bases between the two ends. The chain carries TRBV6-1 and TRBJ1-1, with a tentative D call TRBD1 (5 bases). This receptor was taken from a woman under 30 in good health and CMV-seropositive. The specimen sequenced was PBMCs. CDR3 amino acids: CASGWGVNTEAFF. The CDR3 nucleotides read TGTGCCAGCGGATGGGGGGTTAACACTGAAGCTTTCTTT.